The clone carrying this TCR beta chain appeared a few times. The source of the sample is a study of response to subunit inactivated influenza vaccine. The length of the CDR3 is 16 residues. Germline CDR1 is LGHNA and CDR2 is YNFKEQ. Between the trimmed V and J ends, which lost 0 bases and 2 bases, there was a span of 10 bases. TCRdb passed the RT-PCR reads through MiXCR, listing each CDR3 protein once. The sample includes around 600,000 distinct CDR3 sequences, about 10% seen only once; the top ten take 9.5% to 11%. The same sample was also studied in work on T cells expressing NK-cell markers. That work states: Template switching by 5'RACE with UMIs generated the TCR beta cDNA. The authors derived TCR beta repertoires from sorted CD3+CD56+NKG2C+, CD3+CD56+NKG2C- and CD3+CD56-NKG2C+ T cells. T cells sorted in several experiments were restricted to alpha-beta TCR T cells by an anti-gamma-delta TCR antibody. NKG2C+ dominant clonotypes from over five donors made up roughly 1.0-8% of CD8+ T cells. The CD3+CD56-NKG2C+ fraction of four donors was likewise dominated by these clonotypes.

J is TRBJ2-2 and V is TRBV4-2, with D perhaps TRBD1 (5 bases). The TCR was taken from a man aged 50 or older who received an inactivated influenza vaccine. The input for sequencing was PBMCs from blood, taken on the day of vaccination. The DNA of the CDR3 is TGTGCCAGCAGCCAAGAGGGGCAGATAAACACCGGGGAGCTGTTTTTT. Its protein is CASSQEGQINTGELFF.